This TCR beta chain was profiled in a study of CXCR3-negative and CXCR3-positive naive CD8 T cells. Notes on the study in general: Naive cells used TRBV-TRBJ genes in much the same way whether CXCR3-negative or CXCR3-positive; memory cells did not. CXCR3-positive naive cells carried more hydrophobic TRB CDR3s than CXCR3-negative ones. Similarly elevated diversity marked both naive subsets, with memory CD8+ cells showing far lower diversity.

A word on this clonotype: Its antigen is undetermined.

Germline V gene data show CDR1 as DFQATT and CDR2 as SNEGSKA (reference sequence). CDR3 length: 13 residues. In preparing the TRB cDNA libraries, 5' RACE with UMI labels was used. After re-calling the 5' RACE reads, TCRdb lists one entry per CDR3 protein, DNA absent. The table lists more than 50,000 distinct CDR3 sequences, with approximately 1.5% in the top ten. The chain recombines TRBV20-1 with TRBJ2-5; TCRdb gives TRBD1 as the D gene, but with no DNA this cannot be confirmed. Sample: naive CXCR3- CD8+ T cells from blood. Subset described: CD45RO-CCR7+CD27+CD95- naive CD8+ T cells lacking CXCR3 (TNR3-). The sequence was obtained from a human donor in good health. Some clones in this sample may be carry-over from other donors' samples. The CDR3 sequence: CSAPRGWGETQYF.